This T cell receptor (beta chain) was recorded in a study of T cell repertoires in cytomegalovirus infection. Regarding the study as a whole: Dominating the ex vivo response were TCR beta clonotypes that were CMV-specific and HLA-C-restricted.

TCRdb called the reads again in MiXCR, with one record for every CDR3 protein. Of approximately 770,000 distinct CDR3 sequences listed, about 28% are singletons. CDR1 is SEHNR and CDR2 is FQNEAQ in the germline V gene (reference sequence). The germline V and J ends were trimmed by 9 bases and 4 bases, with 15 bases remaining between them. CDR3 size: 13 residues. This clonotype was picked up a small number of times. Antigen: not known. The J gene is TRBJ1-1, the V gene TRBV7-9, with D possibly matching TRBD1 (6 bases). Sample: cultured CD8+ T cells from PBMCs, taken from culture after CMV antigen stimulation. This clonotype originated in a human donor in good health (CMV status not recorded). Some clones in this sample may be carry-over from other donors' samples. CDR3 nucleotides: TGTGCCAGTTCGACAGGTTGGTTCACTGAAGCTTTCTTT. Translation: CASSTGWFTEAFF.